A selection of T cell receptor beta chains follows, all from one sample in a study of regulatory T cells in long-lasting Graves disease. TCRdb itself ran the multiplex PCR reads through MiXCR, one entry per CDR3 protein. The table lists 400,000 or so distinct CDR3 sequences, roughly 20% of them singletons, with 20% in the top ten. The specimen was peripheral blood mononuclear cells (PBMCs), collected when the disease was refractory, from a patient treated with antithyroid drugs. Receptors were obtained from a female donor with Graves disease. The CDR3 runs from the conserved cysteine through the conserved F or W. Fields, in order: clone size, D gene, J gene, V gene, CDR3 DNA, CDR3 protein. D genes are given only for firm matches. Clone size is not always given. Where it is, it says once, few, many or a class for expanded clones.

clone_size: .
d_call: TRBD1
j_call: TRBJ2-2
v_call: TRBV6-6
cdr3_nt: TGTGCCAGGAGTTACTCGATCGGGACAGGGTACCCCGGGGAGCTGTTTTTT
cdr3_aa: CARSYSIGTGYPGELFF

clone_size: many
d_call: .
j_call: TRBJ2-7
v_call: TRBV7-2
cdr3_nt: TGTGCCAGCAGCTTAGCGCGCCGGTCCCAGTTCTCCTACGAGCAGTACTTC
cdr3_aa: CASSLARRSQFSYEQYF

clone_size: many
d_call: .
j_call: TRBJ2-5
v_call: TRBV15
cdr3_nt: TGTGCCACCAGCAGAGATTTTGGGGAGACCCAGTACTTC
cdr3_aa: CATSRDFGETQYF

clone_size: .
d_call: .
j_call: TRBJ2-5
v_call: TRBV30
cdr3_nt: TGTGCCTGGAGTGTGGATTCGGGGAGTTTGGGAGAGACCCAGTACTTC
cdr3_aa: CAWSVDSGSLGETQYF

clone_size: few
d_call: TRBD2
j_call: TRBJ2-5
v_call: TRBV9
cdr3_nt: TGTGCCAGCAGCGTAGGCGGGAGGGATTCACAAGAGACCCAGTACTTC
cdr3_aa: CASSVGGRDSQETQYF

clone_size: many
d_call: TRBD2
j_call: TRBJ2-5
v_call: TRBV28
cdr3_nt: TGTGCCAGCAATAAGGCGGGGGGCGAGACCCAGTACTTC
cdr3_aa: CASNKAGGETQYF

clone_size: .
d_call: TRBD2
j_call: TRBJ2-7
v_call: TRBV18
cdr3_nt: TGTGCCAGCTCCCAAAACGCGGGGGTGCAGTACTTC
cdr3_aa: CASSQNAGVQYF

clone_size: .
d_call: .
j_call: TRBJ1-5
v_call: TRBV19
cdr3_nt: TGTGCCAGTCAGGGGTGGGATAGCAATCAGCCCCAGCATTTT
cdr3_aa: CASQGWDSNQPQHF

clone_size: .
d_call: .
j_call: TRBJ1-1
v_call: TRBV7-2
cdr3_nt: TGTGCCAGCAGCTATCGTAGGGGCGGTGGGACTGAAGCTTTCTTT
cdr3_aa: CASSYRRGGGTEAFF

clone_size: few
d_call: TRBD1
j_call: TRBJ1-1
v_call: TRBV5-1
cdr3_nt: TGCGCCAGCAGATATGGACAGGGGAACACTGAAGCTTTCTTT
cdr3_aa: CASRYGQGNTEAFF

clone_size: .
d_call: .
j_call: TRBJ1-2
v_call: TRBV5-6
cdr3_nt: TGTGCCAGCAGCTGGTCCGGCATCTCCTCGGATGGCTACACCTTC
cdr3_aa: CASSWSGISSDGYTF

clone_size: few
d_call: TRBD1
j_call: TRBJ1-1
v_call: TRBV5-6
cdr3_nt: TGTGCCAGCAGCTATGGACAGGGGAGCACTGAAGCTTTCTTT
cdr3_aa: CASSYGQGSTEAFF

clone_size: .
d_call: .
j_call: TRBJ1-5
v_call: TRBV27
cdr3_nt: TGTGCCAGCAGTTTGTGGGGAAATAGCAATCAGCCCCAGCATTTT
cdr3_aa: CASSLWGNSNQPQHF

clone_size: many
d_call: .
j_call: TRBJ2-5
v_call: TRBV20-1
cdr3_nt: TGCAGTGCAAGCACCCCGGGACGGAAATATGAGACCCAGTACTTC
cdr3_aa: CSASTPGRKYETQYF

clone_size: many
d_call: TRBD1
j_call: TRBJ1-2
v_call: TRBV12-3/TRBV12-4
cdr3_nt: TGTGCCAGCATCCTGGACAGGGTGCCCAACTATGGCTACACCTTC
cdr3_aa: CASILDRVPNYGYTF

clone_size: many
d_call: .
j_call: TRBJ1-2
v_call: TRBV2
cdr3_nt: TGTGCCAGCAGTGGTTCGCAGAGGCTCGGCTATGGCTACACCTTC
cdr3_aa: CASSGSQRLGYGYTF

clone_size: many
d_call: TRBD1
j_call: TRBJ2-7
v_call: TRBV7-2
cdr3_nt: TGTGCCAGCAGCTTAGCGAAGGGGGCTAAGCAGTACTTC
cdr3_aa: CASSLAKGAKQYF

clone_size: many
d_call: .
j_call: TRBJ1-2
v_call: TRBV2
cdr3_nt: TGTGCCAGCAGTGAAGCGCGTAACAAGGGTGGCTACACCTTC
cdr3_aa: CASSEARNKGGYTF

clone_size: many
d_call: .
j_call: TRBJ2-5
v_call: TRBV11-2
cdr3_nt: TGTGCCAGCAGCCATGGGGGATTATCGGGGGAGACCCAGTACTTC
cdr3_aa: CASSHGGLSGETQYF

clone_size: .
d_call: .
j_call: TRBJ2-7
v_call: TRBV7-2
cdr3_nt: TGTGCCAGCAGCGGTTACAACTACGAGCAGTACTTC
cdr3_aa: CASSGYNYEQYF

clone_size: .
d_call: .
j_call: TRBJ2-5
v_call: TRBV30
cdr3_nt: TGTGCCTGTCCAGGAGACTCGGGGGAGACCCAGTACTTC
cdr3_aa: CACPGDSGETQYF

clone_size: .
d_call: TRBD1
j_call: TRBJ2-2
v_call: TRBV29-1
cdr3_nt: TGCAGCGCCGAGGGACAGGGGTCCACCGGGGAGCTGTTTTTT
cdr3_aa: CSAEGQGSTGELFF

clone_size: .
d_call: .
j_call: TRBJ1-1
v_call: TRBV29-1
cdr3_nt: TGCAGCGTTGAAGATTGGCAGGTTGAAGCTTTCTTT
cdr3_aa: CSVEDWQVEAFF

clone_size: .
d_call: .
j_call: TRBJ2-7
v_call: TRBV3-1
cdr3_nt: TGTGCCAGCAGCCAAGCAGGACTCTTAAACTACGAGCAGTACTTC
cdr3_aa: CASSQAGLLNYEQYF

clone_size: .
d_call: .
j_call: TRBJ2-7
v_call: TRBV4-3
cdr3_nt: TGCGCCAGCGGAGAGGGACTCCTCCCTGGATACGAGCAGTACTTC
cdr3_aa: CASGEGLLPGYEQYF

clone_size: many
d_call: .
j_call: TRBJ2-7
v_call: TRBV7-9
cdr3_nt: TGTGCCAGCAGCCCCACTCCCGGGCACGCGGGCGAGCAGTACTTC
cdr3_aa: CASSPTPGHAGEQYF

clone_size: .
d_call: TRBD1
j_call: TRBJ2-7
v_call: TRBV29-1
cdr3_nt: TGCAGCGCCAGGGGGCTCAACGAGCAGTACTTC
cdr3_aa: CSARGLNEQYF

clone_size: .
d_call: .
j_call: TRBJ2-7
v_call: TRBV10-3
cdr3_nt: TGTGCCTCGGGGCAGAAGGGAGTGAGTTACGAGCAGTACTTC
cdr3_aa: CASGQKGVSYEQYF

clone_size: many
d_call: .
j_call: TRBJ1-5
v_call: TRBV2
cdr3_nt: TGTGCCAGCAGGACGGACGGGTTAGGGCCCCAGCATTTT
cdr3_aa: CASRTDGLGPQHF